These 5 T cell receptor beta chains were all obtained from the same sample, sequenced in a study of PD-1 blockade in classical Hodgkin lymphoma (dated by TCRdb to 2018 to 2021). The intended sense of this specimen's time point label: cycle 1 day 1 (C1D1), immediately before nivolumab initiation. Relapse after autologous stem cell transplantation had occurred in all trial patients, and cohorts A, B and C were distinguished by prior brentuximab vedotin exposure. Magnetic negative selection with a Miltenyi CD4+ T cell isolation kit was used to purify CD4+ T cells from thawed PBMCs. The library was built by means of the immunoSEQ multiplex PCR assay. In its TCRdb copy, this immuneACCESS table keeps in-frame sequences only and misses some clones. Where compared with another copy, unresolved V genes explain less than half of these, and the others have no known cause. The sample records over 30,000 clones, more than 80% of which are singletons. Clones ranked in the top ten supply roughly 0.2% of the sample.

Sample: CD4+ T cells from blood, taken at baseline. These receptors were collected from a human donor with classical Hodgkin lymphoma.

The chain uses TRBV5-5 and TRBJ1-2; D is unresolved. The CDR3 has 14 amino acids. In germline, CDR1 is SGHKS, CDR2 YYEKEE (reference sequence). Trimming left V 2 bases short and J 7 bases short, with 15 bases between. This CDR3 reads CASSFDAGIVGYTF. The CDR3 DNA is TGTGCCAGCAGCTTTGATGCGGGGATAGTTGGCTACACCTTC.

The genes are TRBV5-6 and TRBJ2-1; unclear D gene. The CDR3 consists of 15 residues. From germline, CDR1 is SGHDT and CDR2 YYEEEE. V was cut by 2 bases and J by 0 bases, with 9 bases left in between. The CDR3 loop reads CASSFVSSSYNEQFF. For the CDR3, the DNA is TGTGCCAGCAGCTTCGTAAGCAGCTCCTACAATGAGCAGTTCTTC. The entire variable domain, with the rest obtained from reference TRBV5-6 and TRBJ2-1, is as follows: DAGVTQSPTHLIKTRGQQVTLRCSPKSGHDTVSWYQQALGQGPQFIFQYYEEEERQRGNFPDRFSGHQFPNYSSELNVNALLLGDSALYLCASSFVSSSYNEQFFGPGTRLTVL.

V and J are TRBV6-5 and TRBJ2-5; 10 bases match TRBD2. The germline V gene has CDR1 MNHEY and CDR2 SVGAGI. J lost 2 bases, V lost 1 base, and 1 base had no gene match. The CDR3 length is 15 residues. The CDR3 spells CASSYWTSGQETQYF. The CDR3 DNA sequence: TGTGCCAGCAGTTACTGGACTAGCGGACAAGAGACCCAGTACTTC.

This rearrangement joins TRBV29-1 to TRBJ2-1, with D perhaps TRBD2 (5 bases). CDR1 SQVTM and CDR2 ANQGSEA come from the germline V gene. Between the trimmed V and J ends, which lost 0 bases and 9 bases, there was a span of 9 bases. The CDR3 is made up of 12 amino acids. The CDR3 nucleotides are TGCAGCGTTGAAGAGGGAGCTAGTGAGCAGTTCTTC. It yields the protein CSVEEGASEQFF.

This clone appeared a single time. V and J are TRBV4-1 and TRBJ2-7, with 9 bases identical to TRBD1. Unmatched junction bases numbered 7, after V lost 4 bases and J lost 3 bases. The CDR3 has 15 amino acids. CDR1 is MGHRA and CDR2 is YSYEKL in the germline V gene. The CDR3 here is CASSLPGQGNYEQYF. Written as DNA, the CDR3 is TGCGCCAGCAGCCTACCGGGACAGGGCAACTACGAGCAGTACTTC.